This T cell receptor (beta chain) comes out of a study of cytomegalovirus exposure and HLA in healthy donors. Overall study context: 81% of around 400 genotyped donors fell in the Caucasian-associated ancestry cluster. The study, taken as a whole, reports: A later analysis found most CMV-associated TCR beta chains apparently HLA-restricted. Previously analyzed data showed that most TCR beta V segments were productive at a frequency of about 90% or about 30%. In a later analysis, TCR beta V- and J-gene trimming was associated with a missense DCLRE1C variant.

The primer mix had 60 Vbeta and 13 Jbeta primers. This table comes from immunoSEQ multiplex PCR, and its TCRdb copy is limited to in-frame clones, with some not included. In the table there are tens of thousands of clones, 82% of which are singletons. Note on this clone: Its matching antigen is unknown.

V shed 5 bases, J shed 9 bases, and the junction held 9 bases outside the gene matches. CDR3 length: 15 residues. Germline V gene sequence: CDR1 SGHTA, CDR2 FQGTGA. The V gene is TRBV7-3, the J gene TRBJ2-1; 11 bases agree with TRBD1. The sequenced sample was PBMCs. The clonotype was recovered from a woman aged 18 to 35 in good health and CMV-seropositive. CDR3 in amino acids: CASSTSGTGGGEQFF. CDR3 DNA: TGTGCCAGCAGCACATCCGGGACAGGGGGGGGTGAGCAGTTCTTC.